This entry lists 6 T cell receptor beta chains sequenced from one sample in a study of vaccination and CD4 T cells after COVID-19. As for treatment: approximately 11-day PBMC culture with coronavirus spike peptide pools or control peptides (ViraFEST assay). Sequenced with the Oncomine TCR Beta short-read assay was DNA taken from cultured CD4+ T cells. Using its own MiXCR run on the PCR reads, TCRdb lists one record per CDR3 protein. Of roughly 19,000 distinct CDR3 sequences in the sample, roughly 60% were seen once. Their specific antigens are unknown. This sample comprised CD4+ T cells from blood, cultured in vitro, obtained before SARS-CoV-2 vaccination. Every receptor here comes from a human donor who had recovered from COVID-19.

In this sample, this clonotype turned up a few times. The rearrangement links TRBV18 to TRBJ2-5; 8 nucleotides align to TRBD2. The V gene's germline CDR1 is KGHSH and CDR2 LQKENI. V was pared by 2 bases and J by 0 bases, with 5 bases of the junction left unmatched. The CDR3 is 16 residues long. In DNA, the CDR3 is TGTGCCAGCTCACCAAGGGTAGCGGGATACCAAGAGACCCAGTACTTC. Its protein product is CASSPRVAGYQETQYF.

The V and J genes are TRBV20-1 and TRBJ2-5; 9 bases line up with TRBD2. Germline-derived CDR1 and CDR2 are DFQATT and SNEGSKA (reference sequence). The CDR3 contains 15 residues. V was clipped by 5 bases and J by 0 bases; unmatched bases: 7. The CDR3 here is CSAFSGRGNQETQYF. The DNA of the CDR3 is TGCAGTGCTTTTAGCGGGAGAGGAAACCAAGAGACCCAGTACTTC.

The gene calls are TRBV20-1 and TRBJ2-7, with 9 bases fitting TRBD2. The CDR3 contains 12 residues. With 6 bases clipped from V and 7 bases from J, the junction kept 7 bases outside the gene matches. Germline CDR1 DFQATT, CDR2 SNEGSKA (reference sequence). Here the CDR3 reads CSAQGLAREQYF. The CDR3 DNA reads as TGCAGTGCGCAGGGACTAGCCCGGGAGCAGTACTTC.

This clonotype occurred a few times. The V and J genes are TRBV6-2 or TRBV6-3 and TRBJ1-5; D unclear. CDR3 size: 15 residues. CDR1 and CDR2 (germline): MNHEY, SVGEGT. Trimming took off 0 bases at V and 3 bases at J, with 9 bases between the two ends. The CDR3: CASSYSRQVNQPQHF. The CDR3 region has the DNA TGTGCCAGCAGTTACTCGAGACAAGTCAATCAGCCCCAGCATTTT.

The chain uses TRBV6-1 and TRBJ1-2; 8 bases map to TRBD1. CDR3 size: 14 residues. Germline V lookup: CDR1 MNHNS, CDR2 SASEGT. Trimming took 4 bases from V and 4 from J; bases not matched to a gene: 5. The CDR3 sequence is CASSGGQGTYGYTF. CDR3 DNA sequence: TGTGCCAGCAGTGGAGGACAGGGAACCTATGGCTACACCTTC.

This chain uses TRBV7-8 with TRBJ2-7; 7 positions agree with TRBD1. CDR1 and CDR2 from the germline V gene are SGHVS and FQNEAQ. J was trimmed by 1 base and V by 6 bases; bases with no gene match: 6. The CDR3 is made up of 14 amino acids. The DNA for the CDR3 is TGTGCCAGCAGTTACCGGGACAGATCCTACGAGCAGTACTTC. Its translation is CASSYRDRSYEQYF.